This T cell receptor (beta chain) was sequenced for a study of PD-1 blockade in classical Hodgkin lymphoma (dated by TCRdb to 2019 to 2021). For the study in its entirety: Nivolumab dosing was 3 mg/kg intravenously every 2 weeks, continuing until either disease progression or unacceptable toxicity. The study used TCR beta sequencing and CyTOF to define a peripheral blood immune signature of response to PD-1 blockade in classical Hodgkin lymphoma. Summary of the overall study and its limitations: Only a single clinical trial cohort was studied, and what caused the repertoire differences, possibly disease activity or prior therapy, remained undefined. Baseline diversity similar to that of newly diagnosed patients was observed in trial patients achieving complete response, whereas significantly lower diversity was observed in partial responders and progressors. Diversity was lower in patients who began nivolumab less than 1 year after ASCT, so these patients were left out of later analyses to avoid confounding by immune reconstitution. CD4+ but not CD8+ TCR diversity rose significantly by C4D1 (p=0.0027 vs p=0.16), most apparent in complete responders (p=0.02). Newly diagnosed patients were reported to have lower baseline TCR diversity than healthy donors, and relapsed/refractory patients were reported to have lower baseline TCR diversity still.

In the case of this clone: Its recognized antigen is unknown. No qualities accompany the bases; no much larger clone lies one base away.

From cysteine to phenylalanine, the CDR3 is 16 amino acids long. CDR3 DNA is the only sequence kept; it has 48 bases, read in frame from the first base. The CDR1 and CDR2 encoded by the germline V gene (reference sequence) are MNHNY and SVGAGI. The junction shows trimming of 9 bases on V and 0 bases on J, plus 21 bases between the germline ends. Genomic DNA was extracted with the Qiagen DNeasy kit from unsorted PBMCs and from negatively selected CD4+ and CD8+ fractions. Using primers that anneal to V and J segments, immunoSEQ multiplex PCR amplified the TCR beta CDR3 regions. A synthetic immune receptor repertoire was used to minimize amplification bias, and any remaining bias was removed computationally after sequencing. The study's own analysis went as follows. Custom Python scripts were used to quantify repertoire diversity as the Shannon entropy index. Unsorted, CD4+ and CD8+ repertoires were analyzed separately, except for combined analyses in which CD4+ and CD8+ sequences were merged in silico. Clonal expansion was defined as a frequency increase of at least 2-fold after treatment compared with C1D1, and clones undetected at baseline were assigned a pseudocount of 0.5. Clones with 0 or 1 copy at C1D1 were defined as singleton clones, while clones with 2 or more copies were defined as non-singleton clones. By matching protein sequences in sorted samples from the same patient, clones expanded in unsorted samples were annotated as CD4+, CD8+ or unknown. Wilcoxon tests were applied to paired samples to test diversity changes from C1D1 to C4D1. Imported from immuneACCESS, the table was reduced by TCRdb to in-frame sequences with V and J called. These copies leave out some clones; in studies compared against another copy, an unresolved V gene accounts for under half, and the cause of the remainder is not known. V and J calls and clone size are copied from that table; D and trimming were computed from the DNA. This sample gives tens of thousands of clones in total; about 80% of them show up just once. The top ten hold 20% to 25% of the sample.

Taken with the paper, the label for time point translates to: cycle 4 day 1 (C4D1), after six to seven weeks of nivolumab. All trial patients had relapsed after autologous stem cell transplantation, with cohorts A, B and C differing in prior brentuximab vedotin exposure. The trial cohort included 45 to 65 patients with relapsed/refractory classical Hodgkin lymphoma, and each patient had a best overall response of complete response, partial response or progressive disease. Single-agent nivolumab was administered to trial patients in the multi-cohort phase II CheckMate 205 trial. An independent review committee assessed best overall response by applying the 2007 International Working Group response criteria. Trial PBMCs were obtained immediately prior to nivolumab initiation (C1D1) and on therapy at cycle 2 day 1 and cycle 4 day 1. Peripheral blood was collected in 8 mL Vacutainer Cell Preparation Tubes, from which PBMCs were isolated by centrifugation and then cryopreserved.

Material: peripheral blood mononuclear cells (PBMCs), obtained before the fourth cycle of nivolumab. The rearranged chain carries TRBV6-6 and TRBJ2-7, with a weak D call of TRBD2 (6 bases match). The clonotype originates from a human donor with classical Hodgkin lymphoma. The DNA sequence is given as TGTGCCAGTTGTGGGGGAGCGAGCGGGTCCTCCTACGAGCAGTACTTC. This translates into CASCGGASGSSYEQYF.